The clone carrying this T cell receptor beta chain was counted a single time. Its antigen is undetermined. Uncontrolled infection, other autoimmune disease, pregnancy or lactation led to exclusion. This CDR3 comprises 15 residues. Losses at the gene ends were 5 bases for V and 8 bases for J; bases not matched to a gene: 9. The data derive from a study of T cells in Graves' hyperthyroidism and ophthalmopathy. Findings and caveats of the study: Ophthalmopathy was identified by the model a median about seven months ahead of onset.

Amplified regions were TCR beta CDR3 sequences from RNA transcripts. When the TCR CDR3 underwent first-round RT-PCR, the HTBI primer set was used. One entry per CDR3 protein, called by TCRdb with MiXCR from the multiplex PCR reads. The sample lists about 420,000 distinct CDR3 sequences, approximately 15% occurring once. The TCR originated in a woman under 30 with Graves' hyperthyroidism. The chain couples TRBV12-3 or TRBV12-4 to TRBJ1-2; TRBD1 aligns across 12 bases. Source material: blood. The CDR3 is CASSPGQGATRGYTF. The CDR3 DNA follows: TGTGCCAGCAGTCCGGGACAGGGGGCGACGCGCGGCTACACCTTC.